A single sample is the source of the 32 T cell receptor beta chains below, sequenced in a study of blood T cells in healthy people across ages. Then a second PCR, running about 6 to 12 cycles, was carried out with a sample-barcoded 5' primer and a J-beta primer mix. TCRdb processed the 5' RACE reads anew with MiXCR; each CDR3 protein has one entry. Of about 640,000 distinct CDR3 sequences listed, approximately 50% were seen once; the top ten hold over 30%. Material for sequencing was blood. These receptors all come from a man aged 55 to 70 in good health.

The rearrangement links TRBV5-4 to TRBJ2-5; D may be TRBD1 (6 bases). The closer fit of TRBJ2-7 to the DNA end suggests the J call may be wrong. This CDR3 has 14 residues. In germline, CDR1 is SGHNT, CDR2 YYREEE (reference sequence). CDR3 bases: TGTGCCAGCAGCTCGACACATACAGGGCGCGAGCAGTACTTC. Translation: CASSSTHTGREQYF.

Regarding this clonotype: A much larger clone differs by one base, so this may be a read error. The rearrangement links TRBV7-2 to TRBJ2-3; no clear D. This CDR3 comprises 14 residues. V lost 1 base, J lost 0 bases, and 5 bases lay in between. Germline V lookup: CDR1 SGHTA, CDR2 FQGNSA. Here the CDR3 DNA reads TGTGCCAGCAGCTTAGGCATTAGCACAGATACGCAGTATTTT. Protein: CASSLGISTDTQYF.

This clonotype was found once. This sequence joins TRBV29-1 and TRBJ2-5, with D unclear. Between the trimmed V and J ends, which lost 4 bases and 4 bases, there was a span of 10 bases. Looked up from germline, CDR1 is SQVTM and CDR2 is ANQGSEA. The CDR3 contains 12 residues. Here the CDR3 DNA reads TGCAGCGTTGCACGCTTGGTAGAGACCCAGTACTTC. This codes for CSVARLVETQYF.

The chain uses TRBV4-2 and TRBJ2-1; 11 nucleotides line up with TRBD2. CDR1 is LGHNA and CDR2 is YNFKEQ in the germline V gene. The CDR3 is 21 amino acids. With 0 bases clipped from V and 0 bases from J, the junction kept 13 bases outside the gene matches. The CDR3 nucleotides read TGTGCCAGCAGCCAAGATCGGATTAGCGGGGGGGGACCCAGCTCCTACAATGAGCAGTTCTTC. As protein: CASSQDRISGGGPSSYNEQFF.

The rearrangement links TRBV20-1 to TRBJ2-1, with D perhaps TRBD2 (7 bases). V lost 3 bases and J 7 bases, leaving 16 bases between the germline ends. The germline V gene encodes CDR1 DFQATT and CDR2 SNEGSKA (reference sequence). The CDR3 runs to 14 residues. This CDR3 reads CSASGGGFSNEQFF. The DNA for the CDR3 is TGCAGTGCTAGTGGGGGGGGCTTCAGTAATGAGCAGTTCTTC.

This clonotype turned up a few times. The V and J genes are TRBV7-8 and TRBJ2-3; weak D call: TRBD2 (5 bases). CDR1 and CDR2 (germline): SGHVS, FQNEAQ. The CDR3 runs to 13 residues. The V and J ends lost 5 bases and 9 bases respectively, with 15 bases between them. Written as DNA, the CDR3 is TGTGCCAGCAGCCCCCCGAGGGTGGACACGCAGTATTTT. Its translation: CASSPPRVDTQYF. The entire variable domain, with the rest obtained from reference TRBV7-8 and TRBJ2-3, is as follows: GAGVSQSPRYKVAKRGQDVALRCDPISGHVSLFWYQQALGQGPEFLTYFQNEAQLDKSGLPSDRFFAERPEGSVSTLKIQRTQQEDSAVYLCASSPPRVDTQYFGPGTRLTVL.

This clonotype was observed a handful of times. The chain recombines TRBV6-6 with TRBJ2-5, with D unclear. Trimming stripped 11 bases from V and 2 bases from J, with 9 bases between. This CDR3 has 11 residues. The V gene's germline CDR1 is MNHNY and CDR2 SVGAGI (reference sequence). This CDR3 is CAAGPQETQYF. For the CDR3, the DNA is TGTGCCGCCGGGCCGCAAGAGACCCAGTACTTC.

This chain joins TRBV5-1 and TRBJ2-7, with 7 bases aligning to TRBD2. The CDR3 is 15 residues long. Per the germline V gene, CDR1 is SGHRS and CDR2 is YFSETQ. Unmatched junction bases numbered 7, after V lost 1 base and J lost 3 bases. The CDR3 here is CASSLLVGGSYEQYF. The CDR3 nucleotides are TGCGCCAGCAGCTTGTTGGTCGGGGGGAGCTACGAGCAGTACTTC.

This sequence joins TRBV15 and TRBJ2-5; 9 bases map to TRBD2. The CDR3 extends over 14 amino acids. With 4 bases clipped from V and 3 bases from J, the junction kept 3 bases outside the gene matches. The germline V gene has CDR1 LNHNV and CDR2 YYDKDF (reference sequence). The CDR3 nucleotides read TGTGCCACCAGCACCAGCGGGGGGAAAGAGACCCAGTACTTC. Amino acid sequence: CATSTSGGKETQYF.

V is TRBV5-1 and J is TRBJ2-5; possible D gene TRBD2, 6 bases. The germline CDR1 and CDR2 sequences are SGHRS and YFSETQ. This CDR3 region has 14 residues. Trimming shortened V by 4 bases and J by 1 base, and 11 bases separated the two germline ends. Written as DNA, the CDR3 is TGCGCCAGCAGCATCAGGAGGGCCCAAGAGACCCAGTACTTC. It yields the protein CASSIRRAQETQYF.

In this sample, this clonotype turned up a few times. V usage is TRBV7-9 and J usage is TRBJ2-6; D is perhaps TRBD1 or TRBD2 (5 bases each). The CDR3 totals 15 residues. CDR1 and CDR2 from the germline V gene are SEHNR and FQNEAQ (reference sequence). The germline V and J ends were trimmed by 3 bases and 2 bases, with 8 bases remaining between them. The CDR3 loop is CASSFGAAGANVLTF. In nucleotides, the CDR3 is TGTGCCAGCAGCTTCGGGGCAGCTGGGGCCAACGTCCTGACTTTC.

This clonotype was counted a few times. V and J are TRBV12-3 or TRBV12-4 and TRBJ2-3; D unclear. V gave up 5 bases and J gave up 4 bases, with 16 bases separating them. The CDR3 contains 15 residues. CDR3 sequence: CASSEIAQQADTQYF. DNA for the CDR3: TGTGCCAGCAGTGAGATAGCCCAGCAGGCAGATACGCAGTATTTT.

This clonotype has a count of ten or more. The J gene is TRBJ2-2, the V gene TRBV11-3; 12 bases map to TRBD1. The CDR3 extends over 15 amino acids. V gave up 5 bases and J gave up 7 bases; unmatched junction bases: 5. In germline, CDR1 is SGHNT, CDR2 YENEEA. CDR3 sequence reads: CASSLGTGGVGELFF. Here the CDR3 DNA reads TGTGCCAGCAGCCTTGGGACAGGGGGCGTCGGGGAGCTGTTTTTT.

V and J are TRBV6-5 and TRBJ2-6; D gene unclear. CDR3 length equals 16 residues. Trimming removed 0 bases at V and 4 bases at J, with 10 bases between. In germline, CDR1 is MNHEY, CDR2 SVGAGI. In nucleotides, the CDR3 is TGTGCCAGCAGTTACTCACCAGGTTCCGGGGCCAACGTCCTGACTTTC. Its protein is CASSYSPGSGANVLTF.

In the case of this clonotype: The germline gene is not matched at one end of the junction; a read error may be the cause. This sequence joins TRBV27 and TRBJ2-1, with unresolved D. Germline V gives CDR1 MNHEY, CDR2 SMNVEV (reference sequence). The CDR3 contains 13 residues. CDR3 residues: CASRLGPYSEQFF. The DNA for the CDR3 is TGTGCCAGCAGGTTGGGCCCCTACAGTGAGCAGTTCTTC.

The rearrangement uses TRBV7-9 and TRBJ2-1, with TRBD1 matching 7 bases. CDR1 and CDR2 from the germline V gene are SEHNR and FQNEAQ (reference sequence). CDR3 length equals 15 residues. Germline trimming cut 3 bases from V and 5 bases from J; bases unmatched to any gene: 7. DNA for the CDR3: TGTGCCAGCAGCTTGGGCACAGGGGCCAACAATGAGCAGTTCTTC. It translates to CASSLGTGANNEQFF.

The chain links TRBV20-1 to TRBJ1-2; 9 nucleotides match TRBD1. V lost 1 base to trimming and J lost 4 bases; unmatched junction nucleotides: 7. The germline gives CDR1 DFQATT, CDR2 SNEGSKA (reference sequence). The CDR3 extends over 15 amino acids. The CDR3 DNA sequence: TGCAGTGCTAGAGGCCTTACAGGGGGCGGCTATGGCTACACCTTC. It is translated as CSARGLTGGGYGYTF.

This clonotype was recorded a few times. The V and J genes are TRBV14 and TRBJ1-2, with D uncertain. CDR1 and CDR2 from the germline V gene are SGHDN and FVKESK. The V and J ends lost 3 bases and 3 bases respectively, with 5 bases between them. The CDR3 has 12 residues. For the CDR3, the DNA is TGTGCCAGCAGCCAGGGCTACTATGGCTACACCTTC. This encodes CASSQGYYGYTF.

The V gene is TRBV5-1, the J gene TRBJ2-5; TRBD1 might be the D (6 bases). CDR3 size: 14 residues. Germline values: CDR1 SGHRS, CDR2 YFSETQ. The ends were cut back, 4 bases at V and 1 base at J, with 11 bases in the middle. The CDR3 spells CASSNTGPQETQYF. CDR3 coding DNA: TGCGCCAGCAGCAATACAGGGCCCCAAGAGACCCAGTACTTC.

In this sample, this clonotype turned up once. An end of the junction does not agree with germline; a read error may underlie this. V usage is TRBV5-1 and J usage is TRBJ1-4; 9 bases are shared with TRBD1. Germline loops: CDR1 SGHRS, CDR2 YFSETQ. CDR3 size: 14 residues. Here the CDR3 reads CASTLTGGNEKLFF. CDR3 coding DNA: TGCGCCAGCACCTTGACAGGGGGTAATGAAAAACTGTTTTTT.

The chain recombines TRBV3-1 with TRBJ1-4; 9 bases agree with TRBD1. The CDR3 totals 15 residues. Germline lookup yields CDR1 LGHDT and CDR2 YNNKEL (reference sequence). The V segment lost 5 bases and the J segment 7 bases; nucleotides outside the gene matches: 8. The CDR3 DNA reads TGTGCCAGCAGCGCTCGGACAGGGGATACTGAAAAACTGTTTTTT. This codes for CASSARTGDTEKLFF. Looking up the rest from reference TRBV3-1 and TRBJ1-4 gives the full variable domain: DTAVSQTPKYLVTQMGNDKSIKCEQNLGHDTMYWYKQDSKKFLKIMFSYNNKELIINETVPNRFSPKSPDKAHLNLHINSLELGDSAVYFCASSARTGDTEKLFFGSGTQLSVL.

This chain connects TRBV7-6 to TRBJ1-2, with a weak D call TRBD1 (6 bases). Trimming stripped 2 bases from V and 9 bases from J, with 22 bases between. Germline V gene data show CDR1 as SGHVS and CDR2 as FNYEAQ. The CDR3 has 16 amino acids. CDR3 in amino acids: CASSLTPGDTGGSYTF. In nucleotides, the CDR3 is TGTGCCAGCAGCTTAACCCCGGGGGACACCGGGGGGAGCTACACCTTC.

This clonotype was found once. The V call is TRBV21-1, the J call TRBJ2-4; TRBD1, the D gene given by the table, was not confirmed from the DNA. TRBV21-1 is reported as a pseudogene. The CDR3 is 17 amino acids. In nucleotides, the CDR3 is TGTGCCAGCAGCAAATTGGGAACAGGGGGAGCCAAAAACATTCAGTACTTC. This encodes CASSKLGTGGAKNIQYF.

The chain carries TRBV3-1 and TRBJ1-1; D gene ambiguous. Germline loops: CDR1 LGHDT, CDR2 YNNKEL (reference sequence). Deletions cut 5 bases from V and 2 bases from J, with 12 bases between. The CDR3 length is 14 residues. This chain's CDR3 is CASSSSSSNTEAFF. DNA of the CDR3: TGTGCCAGCAGCTCAAGTAGTAGCAACACTGAAGCTTTCTTT.

The chain carries TRBV7-9 and TRBJ1-1; the D gene is possibly TRBD1 (5 bases). The CDR3 runs 13 residues. V was shortened by 5 bases and J by 4 bases, with 11 bases between the two germline ends. Germline CDR1 reads SEHNR; CDR2 reads FQNEAQ (reference sequence). Here the CDR3 DNA reads TGTGCCAGCAGCCGCCCGGGGGGCACTGAAGCTTTCTTT. This sequence encodes CASSRPGGTEAFF.

This clonotype was counted only a few times. The genes are TRBV10-3 and TRBJ2-3, with 7 bases identical to TRBD2. This CDR3 is built from 15 residues. J lost 0 bases, V lost 2 bases, and 2 bases had no gene match. Germline loops: CDR1 ENHRY, CDR2 SYGVKD. The CDR3 nucleotides are TGTGCCATCAGTGAGGAGGGAGGGAGCACAGATACGCAGTATTTT. This codes for CAISEEGGSTDTQYF.

This clonotype was recorded a few times. This chain joins TRBV7-2 and TRBJ1-6; TRBD1 is a possible D gene (6 bases). The CDR3 consists of 15 residues. The V and J ends lost 1 base and 6 bases respectively, with 10 bases between them. CDR1 SGHTA and CDR2 FQGNSA come from the germline V gene. Written as DNA, the CDR3 is TGTGCCAGCAGCTTAGGGGGACACCGTAATTCACCCCTCCACTTT. It codes for CASSLGGHRNSPLHF.

The genes are TRBV9 and TRBJ2-3, with 7 bases identical to TRBD2. Trimming removed 1 base from V and 0 bases from J; junction bases left unmatched: 2. This CDR3 region has 15 residues. The germline V gene has CDR1 SGDLS and CDR2 YYNGEE. This CDR3 reads CASSVLAASTDTQYF. CDR3 bases: TGTGCCAGCAGCGTACTAGCGGCTAGCACAGATACGCAGTATTTT.

V is TRBV18 and J is TRBJ2-1; no firm D call. V was cut by 1 base and J by 2 bases, with 12 bases left in between. The germline V gene encodes CDR1 KGHSH and CDR2 LQKENI. CDR3 length: 16 residues. In DNA form, the CDR3 reads TGTGCCAGCTCACCACGACAAATCCCTACCTACAATGAGCAGTTCTTC. The encoded protein is CASSPRQIPTYNEQFF.

This chain links TRBV10-3 with TRBJ2-5, with D hard to call. V lost 3 bases to trimming and J lost 4 bases, with 12 bases between them. CDR1 and CDR2 from the germline V gene are ENHRY and SYGVKD. The CDR3 extends over 14 amino acids. In DNA form, the CDR3 reads TGTGCCATCAGTGACCCTCTCAGAGGAGAGACCCAGTACTTC. Amino acids: CAISDPLRGETQYF.

This clonotype was seen a few times. The chain recombines TRBV15 with TRBJ1-2; tentative D call: TRBD1 (5 bases). V was cut by 0 bases and J by 4 bases, with 15 bases left in between. There are 16 residues in the CDR3. In germline, CDR1 is LNHNV, CDR2 YYDKDF (reference sequence). The CDR3 coding sequence is TGTGCCACCAGCAGAGATCAGAGGGGTGGCGCCTATGGCTACACCTTC. It is translated as CATSRDQRGGAYGYTF.

As to this clonotype: One end of the junction varies from germline; a read error may be responsible. The V and J genes are TRBV24-1 and TRBJ2-5; no firm D call. There are 14 residues in the CDR3. Germline values: CDR1 KGHDR, CDR2 SFDVKD. CDR3 in amino acids: CATRDSTYQETQYF. The CDR3, as DNA: TGTGCCACCAGGGATTCGACTTACCAAGAGACCCAGTACTTC.